The 20 T cell receptor beta chains below were found in one sample sequenced in a study of shared clonotypes between healthy human individuals. Sequencing used immunoSEQ multiplex PCR; TCRdb keeps in-frame clones, though not all of them. Of about 820,000 clones listed, around 92% are singletons. The naive CD8 population came from CD45RO-negative cells selected for CCR7, without terminally differentiated effector memory CD45RA+ cells. The sample taken for sequencing was naive CD8+ T cells sorted from blood. Every receptor here comes from a man aged 30 to 39 in good health.

The chain is built from TRBV5-4 and TRBJ2-5, with D perhaps TRBD2 (5 bases). From germline, CDR1 is SGHNT and CDR2 YYREEE (reference sequence). The V end lost 4 bases, the J end lost 4 bases, and 17 bases lay between the germline ends. The CDR3 is 15 residues long. CDR3 in amino acids: CASSDRDRPSETQYF. CDR3 in DNA: TGTGCCAGCAGCGACCGGGATCGGCCCTCAGAGACCCAGTACTTC.

This sequence joins TRBV11-2 and TRBJ2-1, with D possibly called TRBD1 or TRBD2 (5 bases each). This CDR3 contains 16 residues. CDR1 SGHAT and CDR2 FQNNGV come from the germline V gene. The V end was cut by 5 bases, the J end by 2 bases, with 16 bases between. The CDR3 here is CASSLGAGLTYNEQFF. CDR3 DNA sequence: TGTGCCAGCAGCCTTGGGGCGGGTTTAACCTACAATGAGCAGTTCTTC.

This chain joins TRBV5-1 and TRBJ2-7; possible D gene TRBD2, 6 bases. The CDR3 length is 17 residues. V lost 5 bases, J lost 0 bases, and 21 bases lay in between. Germline V CDR1 and CDR2: SGHRS, YFSETQ. The CDR3 nucleotides are TGCGCCAGCAGTCCACAACTAGCAGGCCGAACCTCCTACGAGCAGTACTTC. It specifies CASSPQLAGRTSYEQYF.

The chain is built from TRBV27 and TRBJ1-2; the match to TRBD1 covers 9 bases. CDR3 length equals 15 residues. J was trimmed by 4 bases and V by 4 bases; bases with no gene match: 7. The germline V gene has CDR1 MNHEY and CDR2 SMNVEV (reference sequence). The CDR3 coding sequence is TGTGCCAGCAGTTCCTCGGGACAGGGCGGCTATGGCTACACCTTC. This sequence encodes CASSSSGQGGYGYTF.

This chain uses TRBV7-3 with TRBJ2-5; 8 bases map to TRBD2. Germline V lookup: CDR1 SGHTA, CDR2 FQGTGA. The CDR3 is 15 residues long. The J segment lost 4 bases and the V segment lost 0 bases, leaving 4 bases of the junction unmatched. The chain's CDR3 is CASSLTGLGGETQYF. The CDR3 DNA reads TGTGCCAGCAGCTTAACGGGACTAGGGGGAGAGACCCAGTACTTC.

This sequence joins TRBV28 and TRBJ1-3; D uncertain. The CDR3 runs to 14 residues. V was clipped by 6 bases and J by 0 bases, with 9 bases between them. Germline V gene data show CDR1 as MDHEN and CDR2 as SYDVKM. CDR3 sequence reads: CASSDRSSGNTIYF. CDR3 nucleotides: TGTGCCAGCAGCGACCGGAGCTCTGGAAACACCATATATTTT.

The genes are TRBV7-8 and TRBJ2-7, with D maybe TRBD2 (6 bases). Trimming took 3 bases from V and 5 from J, leaving 17 bases between them. This CDR3 contains 15 residues. Per the germline V gene, CDR1 is SGHVS and CDR2 is FQNEAQ. In DNA form, the CDR3 reads TGTGCCAGCAGCTTTTCCCGGGACTTTTCCCACGAGCAGTACTTC. Translating it yields CASSFSRDFSHEQYF. The full variable domain, its missing parts supplied by reference TRBV7-8 and TRBJ2-7, is GAGVSQSPRYKVAKRGQDVALRCDPISGHVSLFWYQQALGQGPEFLTYFQNEAQLDKSGLPSDRFFAERPEGSVSTLKIQRTQQEDSAVYLCASSFSRDFSHEQYFGPGTRLTVT.

CDR3 nucleotides: TGTGCCAGCAGTACAGCATCCTACGAGCAGTACTTC. This codes for CASSTASYEQYF. The V and J genes are TRBV27 and TRBJ2-7; D not resolved. The ends were cut back, 5 bases at V and 1 base at J, with 6 bases in the middle. The V gene's germline CDR1 is MNHEY and CDR2 SMNVEV (reference sequence). CDR3 length: 12 amino acids.

V gene TRBV4-3 combines with J gene TRBJ2-5, with a tentative D call TRBD2 (6 bases). The J call may be incorrect, as the DNA end agrees better with TRBJ2-7. Germline V gene lookup returns CDR1 LGHNA and CDR2 YSLEER. The CDR3 has 17 amino acids. This chain's CDR3 is CASSQGVADSSSYEQYF. For the CDR3, the DNA is TGCGCCAGCAGCCAAGGAGTAGCGGATTCGAGCTCCTACGAGCAGTACTTC.

The chain is built from TRBV15 and TRBJ2-5; D is tentatively TRBD1 or TRBD2 (5 bases each). This CDR3 region has 15 residues. Germline V gene lookup returns CDR1 LNHNV and CDR2 YYDKDF (reference sequence). Trimming took off 4 bases at V and 2 bases at J, with 14 bases between the two ends. The CDR3 DNA reads TGTGCCACCAGCACCAGGGACGGTGAGCAAGAGACCCAGTACTTC. Protein product: CATSTRDGEQETQYF.

This rearrangement joins TRBV2 to TRBJ2-1, with 12 bases matching TRBD1. Germline-derived CDR1 and CDR2 are SNHLY and FYNNEI. V dropped 5 bases and J dropped 6; count of bases not matched to a gene: 5. The CDR3 runs to 15 residues. In nucleotides, the CDR3 is TGTGCCAGCAGTCCCGGGACAGGGGGCGTCAATGAGCAGTTCTTC. It is translated as CASSPGTGGVNEQFF. Full variable domain (rest looked up from reference TRBV2 and TRBJ2-1): EPEVTQTPSHQVTQMGQEVILRCVPISNHLYFYWYRQILGQKVEFLVSFYNNEISEKSEIFDDQFSVERPDGSNFTLKIRSTKLEDSAMYFCASSPGTGGVNEQFFGPGTRLTVL.

The chain recombines TRBV5-8 with TRBJ2-1, with 10 bases identical to TRBD2. This CDR3 spans 15 amino acids. Germline V gene sequence: CDR1 SGHTS, CDR2 YDEGEE. Trimming cost V 0 bases and J 9 bases; bases outside gene matches: 6. The CDR3 here is CASSLVTSGDLEQFF. The CDR3 bases are TGTGCCAGCAGCTTGGTTACTAGCGGGGATCTTGAGCAGTTCTTC.

This chain uses TRBV18 with TRBJ2-7; either TRBD1 or TRBD2 may supply D (5 bases each). This CDR3 is 16 amino acids long. V lost 5 bases to trimming and J lost 4 bases, with 21 bases between them. Germline CDR1 is KGHSH and CDR2 is LQKENI. CDR3 amino acids: CASSSSLGTTSYEQYF. In DNA form, the CDR3 reads TGTGCCAGCTCATCATCTCTCGGGACGACTTCTTACGAGCAGTACTTC.

V gene TRBV6-5 combines with J gene TRBJ2-1, with D perhaps assigned TRBD1 or TRBD2 (5 bases each). Trimming pared 6 bases from V and 6 bases from J, leaving 12 bases between. There are 13 residues in the CDR3. The germline CDR1 and CDR2 sequences are MNHEY and SVGAGI. CDR3 sequence: CASSSDGANEQFF. The DNA for the CDR3 is TGTGCCAGCAGCTCGGACGGGGCCAATGAGCAGTTCTTC.

The genes are TRBV10-3 and TRBJ1-5; 7 positions agree with TRBD1. V trimming: 0 bases; J trimming: 5 bases; junction bases outside the gene matches: 1. The CDR3 spans 14 residues. The germline V gene encodes CDR1 ENHRY and CDR2 SYGVKD. In DNA, the CDR3 is TGTGCCATCAGTGAGTCGACAGGGTATCAGCCCCAGCATTTT. It translates to CAISESTGYQPQHF.

The gene calls are TRBV7-8 and TRBJ2-7; TRBD2 aligns across 14 bases. The CDR3 spans 16 residues. V lost 1 base and J lost 7; bases outside the gene matches: 6. Germline V gene data show CDR1 as SGHVS and CDR2 as FQNEAQ. CDR3 sequence reads: CASSLESGLAGVEQYF. The CDR3 nucleotides are TGTGCCAGCAGCTTAGAATCGGGACTAGCGGGAGTTGAGCAGTACTTC. The full variable domain, its missing parts supplied by reference TRBV7-8 and TRBJ2-7, is GAGVSQSPRYKVAKRGQDVALRCDPISGHVSLFWYQQALGQGPEFLTYFQNEAQLDKSGLPSDRFFAERPEGSVSTLKIQRTQQEDSAVYLCASSLESGLAGVEQYFGPGTRLTVT.

The chain recombines TRBV19 with TRBJ2-2; 7 bases are a match to TRBD1. Germline trimming cut 4 bases from V and 7 bases from J; bases unmatched to any gene: 15. Germline V lookup: CDR1 LNHDA, CDR2 SQIVND (reference sequence). This CDR3 comprises 17 residues. CDR3 bases: TGTGCCAGTAGTACTCCTCCGGGACAGATTATCATCGGGGAGCTGTTTTTT. Translating it yields CASSTPPGQIIIGELFF.

This chain links TRBV27 with TRBJ2-1, with 9 positions matching TRBD2. V was clipped by 0 bases and J by 9 bases; unmatched bases: 6. There are 15 residues in the CDR3. CDR1 is MNHEY and CDR2 is SMNVEV in the germline V gene (reference sequence). CDR3 in amino acids: CASSLSFLAGSEQFF. CDR3 in DNA: TGTGCCAGCAGTTTATCTTTTCTAGCGGGATCTGAGCAGTTCTTC.

J is TRBJ2-7 and V is TRBV27; 7 bases match TRBD1. The V and J ends lost 6 bases and 3 bases, in that order; junction bases with no gene match: 8. In germline, CDR1 is MNHEY, CDR2 SMNVEV (reference sequence). The length of the CDR3 is 14 residues. The CDR3 loop is CASSDDRDVYEQYF. CDR3 coding DNA: TGTGCCAGCAGCGACGACAGGGACGTCTACGAGCAGTACTTC.

The sample holds one count of this clone. This sequence joins TRBV9 and TRBJ1-1; D call uncertain. Trimming took 0 bases from V and 1 from J, leaving 7 bases between them. This CDR3 contains 14 residues. Looked up from germline, CDR1 is SGDLS and CDR2 is YYNGEE. CDR3 region: CASSVASANTEAFF. The CDR3 DNA follows: TGTGCCAGCAGCGTAGCCAGCGCGAACACTGAAGCTTTCTTT. The full variable domain, with the rest looked up from reference TRBV9 and TRBJ1-1, is DSGVTQTPKHLITATGQRVTLRCSPRSGDLSVYWYQQSLDQGLQFLIQYYNGEERAKGNILERFSAQQFPDLHSELNLSSLELGDSALYFCASSVASANTEAFFGQGTRLTVV.